The 29 T cell receptor beta chains presented below share a single source sample, sequenced in a study of T cell responses to AZD1222 COVID-19 vaccine. Only in-frame clones appear in the TCRdb table, and some are missing; sequencing was by immunoSEQ multiplex PCR. This sample has roughly 80,000 clones, with 92% found just once. The input for sequencing was peripheral blood, taken on day 0 of AZD1222 vaccination. The receptors come from an adult in good health.

V is TRBV30 and J is TRBJ1-2; D is unclear. This CDR3 has 13 residues. Germline V gene lookup returns CDR1 GTSNPN and CDR2 SVGIG (reference sequence). V was cut by 4 bases and J by 3 bases, with 12 bases left in between. Here the CDR3 DNA reads TGTGCCTGGACCACCCTCGGCGACTATGGCTACACCTTC. As protein: CAWTTLGDYGYTF.

The chain joins TRBV9 to TRBJ1-6; D unresolved. Germline V gene lookup returns CDR1 SGDLS and CDR2 YYNGEE. V lost 0 bases and J lost 9, with 7 bases in between. This CDR3 comprises 13 residues. The CDR3 here is CASSVAWGSPLHF. The CDR3 region has the DNA TGTGCCAGCAGCGTAGCGTGGGGTTCACCCCTCCACTTT.

This clone was seen a handful of times. The rearrangement joins TRBV7-9 to TRBJ2-5; tentatively, D is TRBD1 (7 bases). V lost 5 bases and J 1 base, leaving 11 bases between the germline ends. The germline V gene encodes CDR1 SEHNR and CDR2 FQNEAQ (reference sequence). The CDR3 is 14 amino acids. In DNA, the CDR3 is TGTGCCAGCAGCCTGCGGGACAGCCAAGAGACCCAGTACTTC. Translating gives CASSLRDSQETQYF.

The rearrangement joins TRBV18 to TRBJ1-6; D remains unclear. V lost 3 bases to trimming and J lost 5 bases, with 5 bases between them. The CDR3 length is 13 residues. CDR1 is KGHSH, CDR2 LQKENI, per germline. The CDR3 nucleotides read TGTGCCAGCTCACCCGGGAATAATTCACCCCTCCACTTT. Amino acid sequence: CASSPGNNSPLHF.

The chain recombines TRBV7-9 with TRBJ2-3, with TRBD2 matching over 12 bases. V dropped 5 bases and J dropped 4; count of bases not matched to a gene: 4. CDR1 and CDR2 (germline): SEHNR, FQNEAQ (reference sequence). The CDR3 has 15 amino acids. This CDR3 is CASSTTSGSSDTQYF. The CDR3 region has the DNA TGTGCCAGCAGCACGACTAGCGGGAGTTCAGATACGCAGTATTTT.

This chain connects TRBV28 to TRBJ1-5; D gene uncertain. The V end lost 4 bases, the J end lost 0 bases, and 13 bases lay between the germline ends. In germline, CDR1 is MDHEN, CDR2 SYDVKM. The CDR3 sequence is 16 residues long. The CDR3, as DNA: TGTGCCAGCAGTTCGTATATGTCTCATAGCAATCAGCCCCAGCATTTT. Translating gives CASSSYMSHSNQPQHF.

The V gene is TRBV27, the J gene TRBJ2-3; D possibly corresponds to TRBD2 (5 bases). Looked up from germline, CDR1 is MNHEY and CDR2 is SMNVEV (reference sequence). The CDR3 is 14 amino acids. Deletions cut 7 bases from V and 6 bases from J, with 17 bases between. The CDR3 loop is CASTPLEGGDTQYF. As DNA, the CDR3 is TGTGCCAGCACCCCTCTAGAGGGCGGGGATACGCAGTATTTT.

This chain connects TRBV27 to TRBJ2-5; TRBD1 agrees at 9 bases. Trimming at V came to 5 bases and at J to 1 base, leaving 11 bases not matched to a gene. The CDR3 covers 17 residues. CDR1 is MNHEY and CDR2 is SMNVEV in the germline V gene (reference sequence). The CDR3 coding sequence is TGTGCCAGCAGTCCGACTGTCCTACAGGGGGCCCAAGAGACCCAGTACTTC. Translating gives CASSPTVLQGAQETQYF.

J is TRBJ2-7 and V is TRBV29-1; 8 bases align to TRBD2. This CDR3 spans 14 amino acids. CDR1 is SQVTM, CDR2 ANQGSEA, per germline. With V trimmed by 6 bases and J by 4 bases, 11 bases remained unmatched. This CDR3 reads CSVGSGRGSYEQYF. The DNA of the CDR3 is TGCAGCGTCGGCAGCGGGAGAGGTTCTTACGAGCAGTACTTC.

The genes are TRBV11-2 and TRBJ1-6, with D perhaps TRBD1 (6 bases). Germline CDR1 is SGHAT and CDR2 is FQNNGV. Trimming shortened V by 0 bases and J by 6 bases, and 15 bases separated the two germline ends. This CDR3 is 17 amino acids long. In nucleotides, the CDR3 is TGTGCCAGCAGCTTAGATAGGGACATAGCCCCTAATTCACCCCTCCACTTT. Translating it yields CASSLDRDIAPNSPLHF.

The rearrangement joins TRBV28 to TRBJ2-7, with a weak D call TRBD1 (5 bases). This CDR3 region has 14 residues. The germline V gene encodes CDR1 MDHEN and CDR2 SYDVKM. Trimming removed 6 bases from V and 0 bases from J, with 12 bases in between. CDR3 in amino acids: CASSPPGLSYEQYF. Here the CDR3 DNA reads TGTGCCAGCAGCCCACCAGGGCTCTCCTACGAGCAGTACTTC.

The rearrangement joins TRBV10-3 to TRBJ1-2, with D possibly TRBD1 on 5 matching bases. The V gene lost 1 base and the J gene lost 7 bases, with 10 bases spanning the gap. Germline loops: CDR1 ENHRY, CDR2 SYGVKD. This CDR3 spans 13 amino acids. The CDR3 protein is CAISEWGVPGYTF. The CDR3 DNA follows: TGTGCCATCAGTGAGTGGGGGGTACCTGGCTACACCTTC.

V and J are TRBV7-2 and TRBJ2-7; 7 bases are shared with TRBD2. CDR1 and CDR2 (germline): SGHTA, FQGNSA. V was pared by 1 base and J by 2 bases, with 8 bases of the junction left unmatched. The CDR3 covers 16 residues. The CDR3 is CASSLVGLADPYEQYF. In nucleotides, the CDR3 is TGTGCCAGCAGCTTAGTAGGGCTAGCGGACCCCTACGAGCAGTACTTC.

This sequence joins TRBV5-4 and TRBJ2-1, with 8 bases identical to TRBD1. J gave up 8 bases and V 4 bases, and 14 bases lay outside the gene matches. CDR3 length: 16 residues. Germline-derived CDR1 and CDR2 are SGHNT and YYREEE (reference sequence). The chain's CDR3 is CASSLHRDRRIDEQFF. CDR3 in DNA: TGTGCCAGCAGCCTACACCGGGACAGGAGGATCGATGAGCAGTTCTTC.

This sequence joins TRBV7-9 and TRBJ2-7, with a possible D match to TRBD1 (6 bases). The germline V and J ends were trimmed by 2 bases and 0 bases, with 14 bases remaining between them. CDR3 length: 16 amino acids. CDR1 is SEHNR, CDR2 FQNEAQ, per germline (reference sequence). CDR3 amino acids: CASSLLSGTLSYEQYF. Written as DNA, the CDR3 is TGTGCCAGCAGCTTATTATCCGGGACACTCTCCTACGAGCAGTACTTC.

The chain uses TRBV24-1 and TRBJ1-2; 7 nucleotides agree with TRBD1. CDR3 length: 13 amino acids. Germline-derived CDR1 and CDR2 are KGHDR and SFDVKD. The V and J ends lost 6 bases and 2 bases, in that order; junction bases with no gene match: 2. DNA for the CDR3: TGTGCCACCAGTCAGACAGGGAACTATGGCTACACCTTC. Protein sequence: CATSQTGNYGYTF.

The chain links TRBV27 to TRBJ1-1; 8 bases align to TRBD1. V gave up 5 bases and J gave up 5 bases; unmatched junction bases: 10. CDR1 and CDR2 from the germline V gene are MNHEY and SMNVEV (reference sequence). There are 15 residues in the CDR3. CDR3 nucleotide sequence: TGTGCCAGCAGTCCACGACAGGGGCGGATGACTGAAGCTTTCTTT. This translates into CASSPRQGRMTEAFF.

This chain links TRBV9 with TRBJ1-1; D ambiguous. With 3 bases removed from V and 1 base from J, the gap between germline ends came to 13 bases. The germline V gene has CDR1 SGDLS and CDR2 YYNGEE. This CDR3 has 15 residues. The CDR3 loop reads CASSGRGEGNTEAFF. The DNA of the CDR3 is TGTGCCAGCAGCGGCCGTGGGGAAGGGAACACTGAAGCTTTCTTT.

This rearrangement joins TRBV5-1 to TRBJ2-7, with 11 bases lining up with TRBD2. Germline V lookup: CDR1 SGHRS, CDR2 YFSETQ. Trimming took 0 bases from V and 1 from J; bases not matched to a gene: 9. The CDR3 sequence is 18 residues long. The CDR3 region has the DNA TGCGCCAGCAGCTTGGCTCCCTCCGGGACTAGCGGATCCTACGAGCAGTACTTC. It codes for CASSLAPSGTSGSYEQYF. The full variable domain, completed using reference TRBV5-1 and TRBJ2-7, is KAGVTQTPRYLIKTRGQQVTLSCSPISGHRSVSWYQQTPGQGLQFLFEYFSETQRNKGNFPGRFSGRQFSNSRSEMNVSTLELGDSALYLCASSLAPSGTSGSYEQYFGPGTRLTVT.

The chain carries TRBV11-3 and TRBJ2-1; the match to TRBD2 covers 12 bases. CDR1 SGHNT and CDR2 YENEEA come from the germline V gene. CDR3 length: 17 amino acids. Losses at the gene ends were 0 bases for V and 7 bases for J; bases not matched to a gene: 7. This CDR3 is CASSLEASGRAGNEQFF. The CDR3 nucleotides read TGTGCCAGCAGCTTAGAGGCTAGCGGGAGGGCCGGGAATGAGCAGTTCTTC.

This sequence joins TRBV5-1 and TRBJ1-2, with TRBD1 identical over 8 bases. The CDR3 covers 17 residues. Germline V gene data show CDR1 as SGHRS and CDR2 as YFSETQ. With 2 bases clipped from V and 2 bases from J, the junction kept 11 bases outside the gene matches. The CDR3 sequence is CASSLEGQEEINYGYTF. In nucleotides, the CDR3 is TGCGCCAGCAGCTTAGAGGGACAGGAAGAAATCAACTATGGCTACACCTTC. Combining the CDR3 with reference TRBV5-1 and TRBJ1-2 gives the whole variable domain KAGVTQTPRYLIKTRGQQVTLSCSPISGHRSVSWYQQTPGQGLQFLFEYFSETQRNKGNFPGRFSGRQFSNSRSEMNVSTLELGDSALYLCASSLEGQEEINYGYTFGSGTRLTVV.

The chain combines TRBV7-9 with TRBJ1-1, with TRBD1 as a possible D gene (6 bases). V was clipped by 5 bases and J by 5 bases, with 15 bases between them. The CDR3 consists of 14 residues. Germline values: CDR1 SEHNR, CDR2 FQNEAQ (reference sequence). The CDR3 sequence is CASSRSPRGTEAFF. DNA of the CDR3: TGTGCCAGCAGCCGGTCGCCCAGGGGTACTGAAGCTTTCTTT.

V and J are TRBV6-1 and TRBJ1-4; D not certain. V dropped 3 bases and J dropped 0 bases, with 14 bases sitting between them. The CDR3 length is 17 residues. In germline, CDR1 is MNHNS, CDR2 SASEGT. This CDR3 is CASSDLRRRTTNEKLFF. CDR3 DNA sequence: TGTGCCAGCAGTGATCTGCGTCGGAGAACAACTAATGAAAAACTGTTTTTT.

The chain employs TRBV5-1 and TRBJ2-3, with D maybe TRBD1 (5 bases). Germline CDR1 reads SGHRS; CDR2 reads YFSETQ. V was pared by 1 base and J by 5 bases, with 8 bases between. The CDR3 runs 13 residues. The CDR3 reads CASSLQGLDTQYF. DNA of the CDR3: TGCGCCAGCAGCTTGCAGGGTTTAGATACGCAGTATTTT.

The CDR3 here is CASSPPSNPEAFF. The CDR3 DNA is TGTGCCAGCTCACCACCGTCAAACCCTGAAGCTTTCTTT. The chain is built from TRBV18 and TRBJ1-1, with D hard to call. The germline V and J ends were trimmed by 0 bases and 6 bases, with 8 bases remaining between them. Germline V CDR1 and CDR2: KGHSH, LQKENI. The CDR3 covers 13 residues.

The chain couples TRBV28 to TRBJ2-4, with D possibly being TRBD1 or TRBD2 (6 bases each). V was clipped by 6 bases and J by 4 bases, with 22 bases between them. CDR1 MDHEN and CDR2 SYDVKM come from the germline V gene. CDR3 length: 17 residues. The CDR3 is CASRVPGSEGGKNIQYF. The CDR3 nucleotides read TGTGCCAGCAGGGTTCCCGGGTCGGAGGGGGGAAAAAACATTCAGTACTTC.

The V and J genes are TRBV9 and TRBJ2-3; possible D gene TRBD1, 6 bases. V lost 0 bases, J lost 2 bases, and 13 bases lay in between. Germline CDR1 is SGDLS and CDR2 is YYNGEE. The CDR3 contains 16 residues. This chain's CDR3 is CASSVEGGEYTDTQYF. The CDR3 DNA sequence: TGTGCCAGCAGCGTAGAAGGGGGAGAATACACAGATACGCAGTATTTT.

The chain uses TRBV5-6 and TRBJ2-7, with a weak D call TRBD2 (6 bases). The CDR3 loop spans 15 amino acids. CDR1 SGHDT and CDR2 YYEEEE come from the germline V gene. The V and J ends lost 7 bases and 3 bases respectively, with 20 bases between them. CDR3 protein: CASSGGYLYYYEQYF. CDR3 coding DNA: TGTGCCAGCTCCGGAGGGTACCTTTACTACTACGAGCAGTACTTC.

V and J are TRBV6-2 or TRBV6-3 and TRBJ2-3; D possibly matches TRBD1 or TRBD2 (5 bases each). This CDR3 is built from 14 residues. The germline CDR1 and CDR2 sequences are MNHEY and SVGEGT. Trimming removed 5 bases at V and 0 bases at J, with 9 bases between. The CDR3, as DNA: TGTGCCAGCAGTGGGACGGCGAGCACAGATACGCAGTATTTT. Translating gives CASSGTASTDTQYF.